What follows are 21 T cell receptor beta chains derived from one specimen sequenced in a study of memory CD4+ T cells and cytomegalovirus serostatus. The assay was immunoSEQ multiplex PCR, and TCRdb's table has in-frame clones only and misses some. The sample contains tens of thousands of clones, roughly 80% of which appear only once. The sort gate was single viable CD3+CD4+CD8-CD45RO+ cells for memory CD4+ T cells. What was sequenced was memory CD4+ T cells from blood. All receptors derive from an adult in good health and CMV-seropositive.

As for this clone: Mismatch with germline at one junction end may stem from a read error. The chain has TRBV6-1 and TRBJ1-2; possibly TRBD1 for D (5 bases). Germline V gives CDR1 MNHNS, CDR2 SASEGT. The CDR3 has 10 residues. The CDR3 DNA reads as TGTGCCAGCAGTGGGGACGGATTAAACTTC. Translation gives CASSGDGLNF.

V is TRBV6-6 and J is TRBJ2-7; D not certain. CDR3 size: 11 residues. Germline V gives CDR1 MNHNY, CDR2 SVGAGI (reference sequence). V lost 4 bases, J lost 4 bases, and 5 bases lay in between. The CDR3 nucleotides read TGTGCCAGCAGTTTACAGTACGAGCAGTACTTC. This encodes CASSLQYEQYF.

V and J are TRBV15 and TRBJ2-7; D is perhaps TRBD2 (6 bases). V lost 1 base and J lost 2, with 9 bases in between. Germline V gene data show CDR1 as LNHNV and CDR2 as YYDKDF (reference sequence). This CDR3 is built from 14 residues. CDR3 nucleotide sequence: TGTGCCACCAGCAGAGTGGGGGGTACCTACGAGCAGTACTTC. This sequence encodes CATSRVGGTYEQYF.

The V gene is TRBV9, the J gene TRBJ2-7; D is ambiguous. The CDR3 runs to 15 residues. From germline, CDR1 is SGDLS and CDR2 YYNGEE. With 0 bases removed from V and 2 bases from J, the gap between germline ends came to 12 bases. This chain's CDR3 is CASSVGVDPAYEQYF. CDR3 in DNA: TGTGCCAGCAGCGTAGGTGTGGATCCAGCCTACGAGCAGTACTTC.

This clone occurred a few times. The rearrangement joins TRBV10-3 to TRBJ2-7; 9 bases are a match to TRBD1. CDR3 length equals 15 residues. The germline gives CDR1 ENHRY, CDR2 SYGVKD. V was pared by 4 bases and J by 6 bases, with 10 bases of the junction left unmatched. In DNA, the CDR3 is TGTGCCATCAGTGTACTTGGGACAGGGATAACCGAGCAGTACTTC. Translation gives CAISVLGTGITEQYF.

This clone was counted once. This chain connects TRBV6-6 to TRBJ2-7; TRBD1 is a possible D gene (6 bases). Trimming pared 5 bases from V and 6 bases from J, leaving 11 bases between. The germline V gene has CDR1 MNHNY and CDR2 SVGAGI (reference sequence). The CDR3 is 12 residues long. The CDR3 region has the DNA TGTGCCAGCAGTCGAGGGGGACGCGAGCAGTACTTC. Translated, it gives CASSRGGREQYF.

V and J are TRBV28 and TRBJ2-1; TRBD2 is a possible D gene (6 bases). Germline CDR1 MDHEN, CDR2 SYDVKM. V lost 10 bases and J 7 bases, leaving 20 bases between the germline ends. This CDR3 is built from 14 residues. The CDR3 DNA is TGTGCCACCACCCAGGGAGGCAGTTGGAATGAGCAGTTCTTC. It specifies CATTQGGSWNEQFF.

This chain joins TRBV28 and TRBJ2-3; TRBD2 matches 7 bases. V dropped 10 bases and J dropped 1; count of bases not matched to a gene: 5. There are 13 residues in the CDR3. From germline, CDR1 is MDHEN and CDR2 SYDVKM. CDR3 nucleotides: TGTGCCACCGGGGACTACCGCACAGATACGCAGTATTTT. It codes for CATGDYRTDTQYF. Filled out from reference TRBV28 and TRBJ2-3, the complete variable domain reads DVKVTQSSRYLVKRTGEKVFLECVQDMDHENMFWYRQDPGLGLRLIYFSYDVKMKEKGDIPEGYSVSREKKERFSLILESASTNQTSMYLCATGDYRTDTQYFGPGTRLTVL.

This chain uses TRBV28 with TRBJ1-6, with D maybe TRBD1 (5 bases). This CDR3 comprises 13 residues. V was trimmed by 6 bases and J by 5 bases, leaving 8 bases between them. From germline, CDR1 is MDHEN and CDR2 SYDVKM. This CDR3 reads CASSDSHNSPLHF. As DNA, the CDR3 is TGTGCCAGCAGCGACAGCCATAATTCACCCCTCCACTTT.

The CDR3: CASSLDRYESSTDTQYF. As DNA, the CDR3 is TGCGCCAGCAGCCTGGACCGATATGAATCTAGCACAGATACGCAGTATTTT. The rearrangement links TRBV5-1 to TRBJ2-3; unclear D gene. The V end was cut by 4 bases, the J end by 0 bases, with 18 bases between. Per germline, CDR1 SGHRS and CDR2 YFSETQ. CDR3 length: 17 amino acids.

The rearrangement links TRBV9 to TRBJ2-5; a weak D match, TRBD1 (7 bases). CDR1 is SGDLS and CDR2 is YYNGEE in the germline V gene. The CDR3 has 18 amino acids. V was shortened by 4 bases and J by 2 bases, with 24 bases between the two germline ends. DNA for the CDR3: TGTGCCAGCAGCCCCCGGACAGGCGGGGTGGAGGGGCAAGAGACCCAGTACTTC. It specifies CASSPRTGGVEGQETQYF.

This clone was counted between two and nine times. The gene calls are TRBV10-3 and TRBJ2-2; 9 bases match TRBD2. Germline V lookup: CDR1 ENHRY, CDR2 SYGVKD. Germline trimming cut 4 bases from V and 3 bases from J; bases unmatched to any gene: 6. CDR3 length equals 16 residues. CDR3 coding DNA: TGTGCCATCAGTGGGGTGGCTAGCGGGGACACCGGGGAGCTGTTTTTT. It codes for CAISGVASGDTGELFF.

The V and J genes are TRBV15 and TRBJ2-3; unclear D gene. From germline, CDR1 is LNHNV and CDR2 YYDKDF (reference sequence). The CDR3 contains 15 residues. V shed 0 bases and J shed 1 base, with 8 bases lying between them. DNA for the CDR3: TGTGCCACCAGCAGAGATCGAATTGGCACAGATACGCAGTATTTT. Translated: CATSRDRIGTDTQYF.

The J gene is TRBJ2-7, the V gene TRBV27; 9 bases align to TRBD1. V was pared by 6 bases and J by 0 bases, with 12 bases of the junction left unmatched. Per germline, CDR1 MNHEY and CDR2 SMNVEV (reference sequence). This CDR3 has 17 amino acids. The CDR3: CASRSARDRETSYEQYF. The CDR3 region has the DNA TGTGCCAGCAGATCAGCCCGGGACAGGGAAACCTCCTACGAGCAGTACTTC.

The chain employs TRBV9 and TRBJ2-1, with 8 bases aligning to TRBD2. Looked up from germline, CDR1 is SGDLS and CDR2 is YYNGEE. This CDR3 is 15 amino acids long. Unmatched junction bases numbered 6, after V lost 3 bases and J lost 4 bases. CDR3 loop: CASSARVAGYNEQFF. The CDR3 nucleotides read TGTGCCAGCAGCGCGCGGGTAGCGGGATACAATGAGCAGTTCTTC.

The gene calls are TRBV11-1 and TRBJ2-3, with 7 nucleotides matching TRBD1. The germline gives CDR1 SGHAT, CDR2 FQDESV (reference sequence). The junction had 10 bases not matched to a gene; V was cut back by 2 bases and J by 2 bases. The length of the CDR3 is 17 residues. Written as DNA, the CDR3 is TGTGCCAGCAGCTTATTCTGGAGACAGGGCCACACAGATACGCAGTATTTT. Its protein is CASSLFWRQGHTDTQYF.

The V call is TRBV11-3, the J call TRBJ2-3; D is possibly TRBD2 (7 bases). This CDR3 has 14 residues. V was clipped by 1 base and J by 4 bases, with 9 bases between them. CDR1 is SGHNT, CDR2 YENEEA, per germline. The CDR3 region has the DNA TGTGCCAGCAGCTTAGGAGGGGGGGCAGATACGCAGTATTTT. This gives the protein CASSLGGGADTQYF.

The V and J genes are TRBV6-1 and TRBJ1-1; no reliable D call. The V gene's germline CDR1 is MNHNS and CDR2 SASEGT. V gave up 3 bases and J gave up 0 bases, with 11 bases separating them. The CDR3 runs 15 residues. The CDR3 loop is CASSDKGKLNTEAFF. The CDR3 DNA follows: TGTGCCAGCAGTGATAAAGGCAAGCTGAACACTGAAGCTTTCTTT.

In its sample, this clone was seen once. This chain joins TRBV2 and TRBJ1-6, with D unclear. The CDR3 is made up of 15 amino acids. Germline CDR1 is SNHLY and CDR2 is FYNNEI. V lost 6 bases and J 7 bases, leaving 16 bases between the germline ends. The CDR3 nucleotides are TGTGCCAGCAGACCCCGCGGGGTCGGAAATTCACCCCTCCACTTT. It translates to CASRPRGVGNSPLHF.

The chain joins TRBV27 to TRBJ2-7, with D perhaps matching TRBD1 (7 bases). CDR3 length: 13 amino acids. Germline values: CDR1 MNHEY, CDR2 SMNVEV (reference sequence). V was clipped by 2 bases and J by 6 bases, with 11 bases between them. The CDR3 DNA sequence: TGTGCCAGCAGTTTAGGCCAGGGGGGCGAGCAGTACTTC. The encoded protein is CASSLGQGGEQYF.

The chain carries TRBV7-8 and TRBJ1-5; D is possibly TRBD1 (5 bases). The CDR3 has 17 residues. Trimming stripped 2 bases from V and 0 bases from J, with 14 bases between. Germline-derived CDR1 and CDR2 are SGHVS and FQNEAQ. The CDR3 region has the DNA TGTGCCAGCAGCTTATACAGGAAAGAGTTTAGCAATCAGCCCCAGCATTTT. Its protein is CASSLYRKEFSNQPQHF.